This TCR beta chain was captured in a study of response to subunit inactivated influenza vaccine (dated by TCRdb to the late 2010s). Study-level background: To follow how T cells responded to a trivalent subunit inactivated influenza vaccine, the researchers relied on deep quantitative profiling of the T cell receptor repertoire.

Library method: RT-PCR. TCRdb lists the instrument as Illumina HiSeq 2500. TCRdb redid the processing of the public reads, applying fastp at Q25 and MiXCR, and retained in-frame beta chains. Every distinct CDR3 protein forms one entry, paired with its most common genes and DNA. The sample data list about 520,000 distinct CDR3 sequences, and roughly 9.8% of these were observed just once. The top ten hold 10% to 15% of the sample. The investigation overall reported the following: It was suggested by the authors that each seasonal influenza vaccination may recruit only a limited number of new T cells.

Many counts were recorded for this clonotype. Its antigen target is currently unknown. No base quality values were provided; no much bigger clone lies one nucleotide off. Explained via the paper, the time point label denotes: more than 35 days after influenza vaccine administration. The sequence derives from a man between 50 and 59 years old who received an inactivated influenza vaccine. Donor details come from another sample of the same person, matched by shared clones. The material was PBMCs from blood, obtained more than 35 days after vaccination.

The CDR3 here reads CASSLEGRQPQHF. The DNA is TGTGCCAGCAGCTTGGAGGGACGTCAGCCCCAGCATTTT. The receptor chain draws on TRBV5-5 and TRBJ1-5, and possibly TRBD1, on 5 matching bases. The CDR3 starts with the cysteine, ends with the phenylalanine, and has 13 residues. Just the 39-base CDR3 DNA is kept, in frame starting at base 1. V gives up 0 bases and J gives up 6 bases, and the segment between their germline ends measures 7 bases. As encoded in the germline V gene (reference sequence), CDR1 is SGHKS while CDR2 is YYEKEE.